Shown below are 18 T cell receptor beta chains from a single sample sequenced in a study of circulating and synovial CD4+ cells in juvenile arthritis. The data were produced by immunoSEQ multiplex PCR, yet TCRdb's version contains in-frame clones alone and is incomplete. The sample consists of around 35,000 clones, around 95% of them appearing once. The sequenced sample consisted of CD4+ T cells from blood. The receptors were gathered from a human donor with juvenile idiopathic arthritis.

There are a few counts of this clone. The chain combines TRBV18 with TRBJ1-4; the D gene is possibly TRBD1 (6 bases). CDR3 length equals 14 residues. Trimming shortened V by 4 bases and J by 5 bases, and 11 bases separated the two germline ends. Per the germline V gene, CDR1 is KGHSH and CDR2 is LQKENI. The CDR3 region has the DNA TGTGCCAGCTCACAAGACAGGAACAATGAAAAACTGTTTTTT. Translation: CASSQDRNNEKLFF.

This chain joins TRBV30 and TRBJ1-2; D might be TRBD1 (5 bases). V dropped 5 bases and J dropped 5 bases, with 15 bases sitting between them. CDR1 and CDR2 (germline): GTSNPN, SVGIG (reference sequence). CDR3 length: 13 residues. The CDR3 is CAWGNTGFYGYTF. The CDR3 bases are TGTGCCTGGGGGAACACAGGATTTTATGGCTACACCTTC.

The chain couples TRBV5-4 to TRBJ1-2; tentative D call: TRBD1 (5 bases). V lost 4 bases and J lost 7, with 17 bases in between. The germline V gene encodes CDR1 SGHNT and CDR2 YYREEE (reference sequence). This CDR3 has 14 amino acids. The CDR3 DNA sequence: TGTGCCAGCAGCACCGCACCGGGGGAAGGTGGCTACACCTTC. As protein: CASSTAPGEGGYTF.

This chain connects TRBV6-5 to TRBJ2-1; possible D gene TRBD2, 6 bases. CDR1 and CDR2 from the germline V gene are MNHEY and SVGAGI. V lost 5 bases to trimming and J lost 6 bases, with 14 bases between them. The CDR3 totals 14 residues. The DNA for the CDR3 is TGTGCCAGCAGTCCCGGGAGAAAAAGCAATGAGCAGTTCTTC. Translation: CASSPGRKSNEQFF.

This chain joins TRBV5-1 and TRBJ2-5, with TRBD1 matching over 9 bases. CDR3 length: 15 amino acids. V lost 4 bases and J lost 6; bases outside the gene matches: 10. Germline assignment: CDR1 SGHRS and CDR2 YFSETQ. The CDR3, as DNA: TGCGCCAGCAGCACAGGACAGGGGACGACTCAGACCCAGTACTTC. This codes for CASSTGQGTTQTQYF. The full variable domain, rest sourced from reference TRBV5-1 and TRBJ2-5, is KAGVTQTPRYLIKTRGQQVTLSCSPISGHRSVSWYQQTPGQGLQFLFEYFSETQRNKGNFPGRFSGRQFSNSRSEMNVSTLELGDSALYLCASSTGQGTTQTQYFGPGTRLLVL.

The CDR3 bases are TGTGCCTGGAGCGGACAGGGAGAGACCCAGTACTTC. Residues: CAWSGQGETQYF. The chain combines TRBV30 with TRBJ2-5; 8 bases line up with TRBD1. The CDR3 sequence is 12 residues long. The V and J ends lost 3 bases and 4 bases, in that order; junction bases with no gene match: 1. CDR1 is GTSNPN and CDR2 is SVGIG in the germline V gene (reference sequence).

The V call is TRBV18, the J call TRBJ2-2; 8 bases match TRBD1. Germline V CDR1 and CDR2: KGHSH, LQKENI. Trimming removed 5 bases from V and 1 base from J; junction bases left unmatched: 6. The CDR3 consists of 16 residues. CDR3 amino acids: CASSSQGAKNTGELFF. The CDR3 bases are TGTGCCAGCTCATCCCAGGGGGCGAAGAACACCGGGGAGCTGTTTTTT. The full variable domain, in which reference TRBV18 and TRBJ2-2 provide the parts outside the CDR3, is NAGVMQNPRHLVRRRGQEARLRCSPMKGHSHVYWYRQLPEEGLKFMVYLQKENIIDESGMPKERFSAEFPKEGPSILRIQQVVRGDSAAYFCASSSQGAKNTGELFFGEGSRLTVL.

The chain carries TRBV6-5 and TRBJ2-7; 7 nucleotides align to TRBD1. Trimming took 6 bases from V and 4 from J; bases not matched to a gene: 6. The CDR3 is 13 amino acids. Germline V gene lookup returns CDR1 MNHEY and CDR2 SVGAGI. The CDR3 protein is CASSDGQAYEQYF. Here the CDR3 DNA reads TGTGCCAGCAGCGATGGACAGGCTTACGAGCAGTACTTC.

V and J are TRBV5-1 and TRBJ2-7; D gene uncertain. The CDR3 consists of 14 residues. Germline V gene lookup returns CDR1 SGHRS and CDR2 YFSETQ. Trimming took 2 bases from V and 6 from J, leaving 15 bases between them. The CDR3 sequence is CASSFLVDLSEQYF. CDR3 nucleotides: TGCGCCAGCAGCTTCTTAGTAGATCTTAGCGAGCAGTACTTC.

The gene calls are TRBV18 and TRBJ2-4; 11 positions agree with TRBD2. The CDR3 loop spans 19 amino acids. Germline V gives CDR1 KGHSH, CDR2 LQKENI. With 3 bases clipped from V and 2 bases from J, the junction kept 12 bases outside the gene matches. The CDR3 loop reads CASSPRLAGNRVPKNIQYF. Here the CDR3 DNA reads TGTGCCAGCTCACCTCGACTAGCGGGGAATAGGGTACCCAAAAACATTCAGTACTTC.

The chain uses TRBV5-1 and TRBJ1-1; D gene uncertain. The V end lost 0 bases, the J end lost 0 bases, and 9 bases lay between the germline ends. This CDR3 has 15 residues. The V gene's germline CDR1 is SGHRS and CDR2 YFSETQ. The CDR3 coding sequence is TGCGCCAGCAGCTTGGAAGGCGGCCTGAACACTGAAGCTTTCTTT. It specifies CASSLEGGLNTEAFF.

This clone was seen only once. The chain has TRBV11-1 and TRBJ2-3, with D perhaps matching TRBD2 (5 bases). The germline V and J ends were trimmed by 3 bases and 0 bases, with 7 bases remaining between them. Germline V lookup: CDR1 SGHAT, CDR2 FQDESV (reference sequence). The CDR3 extends over 14 amino acids. The CDR3 coding sequence is TGTGCCAGCAGCTTTCGGGGTAGCACAGATACGCAGTATTTT. Translation gives CASSFRGSTDTQYF. The full variable domain, with the rest looked up from reference TRBV11-1 and TRBJ2-3, is EAEVAQSPRYKITEKSQAVAFWCDPISGHATLYWYRQILGQGPELLVQFQDESVVDDSQLPKDRFSAERLKGVDSTLKIQPAELGDSAMYLCASSFRGSTDTQYFGPGTRLTVL.

The chain employs TRBV5-4 and TRBJ2-3, with D uncertain. Germline CDR1 reads SGHNT; CDR2 reads YYREEE (reference sequence). Trimming pared 1 base from V and 3 bases from J, leaving 9 bases between. The CDR3 sequence is 14 residues long. This CDR3 reads CASSLWSGTDTQYF. CDR3 in DNA: TGTGCCAGCAGCTTGTGGTCCGGGACAGATACGCAGTATTTT. The whole variable domain, remainder taken from reference TRBV5-4 and TRBJ2-3, is ETGVTQSPTHLIKTRGQQVTLRCSSQSGHNTVSWYQQALGQGPQFIFQYYREEENGRGNFPPRFSGLQFPNYSSELNVNALELDDSALYLCASSLWSGTDTQYFGPGTRLTVL.

This clone was seen a single time. This rearrangement joins TRBV27 to TRBJ1-4; tentatively, D is TRBD1 (6 bases). This CDR3 region has 14 residues. Germline CDR1 MNHEY, CDR2 SMNVEV (reference sequence). Trimming removed 6 bases at V and 3 bases at J, with 11 bases between. The DNA for the CDR3 is TGTGCCAGCAGCGAACAGGGACCTAATGAAAAACTGTTTTTT. It encodes CASSEQGPNEKLFF.

J is TRBJ2-1 and V is TRBV5-1; 7 nucleotides align to TRBD2. Per germline, CDR1 SGHRS and CDR2 YFSETQ. CDR3 length: 14 amino acids. With V trimmed by 3 bases and J by 3 bases, 3 bases remained unmatched. The CDR3 region is CASSSQRDYNEQFF. CDR3 in DNA: TGCGCCAGCAGCTCTCAGCGGGACTACAATGAGCAGTTCTTC.

V usage is TRBV9 and J usage is TRBJ2-5; the match to TRBD1 covers 10 bases. The DNA end favors TRBJ2-7, so the J call may be wrong. CDR1 SGDLS and CDR2 YYNGEE come from the germline V gene. The CDR3 runs 14 residues. CDR3 sequence: CASSHRDRGNEQYF. The CDR3 DNA follows: TGTGCCAGCAGCCACCGGGACAGGGGAAACGAGCAGTACTTC.

The chain has TRBV5-1 and TRBJ1-1, with TRBD1 matching over 7 bases. J lost 5 bases, V lost 5 bases, and 9 bases had no gene match. The CDR3 is made up of 14 amino acids. CDR1 SGHRS and CDR2 YFSETQ come from the germline V gene. The CDR3 DNA sequence: TGCGCCAGCAGTGTGAGGGGGCAGGGAACTGAAGCTTTCTTT. Its translation is CASSVRGQGTEAFF.

The chain links TRBV19 to TRBJ2-1, with D hard to call. The CDR3 has 17 residues. Germline V gene sequence: CDR1 LNHDA, CDR2 SQIVND (reference sequence). V lost 2 bases and J lost 2, with 16 bases in between. The CDR3 region is CASSISYPRLTYNEQFF. The CDR3 nucleotides read TGTGCCAGTAGTATATCTTACCCCCGCCTAACCTACAATGAGCAGTTCTTC.